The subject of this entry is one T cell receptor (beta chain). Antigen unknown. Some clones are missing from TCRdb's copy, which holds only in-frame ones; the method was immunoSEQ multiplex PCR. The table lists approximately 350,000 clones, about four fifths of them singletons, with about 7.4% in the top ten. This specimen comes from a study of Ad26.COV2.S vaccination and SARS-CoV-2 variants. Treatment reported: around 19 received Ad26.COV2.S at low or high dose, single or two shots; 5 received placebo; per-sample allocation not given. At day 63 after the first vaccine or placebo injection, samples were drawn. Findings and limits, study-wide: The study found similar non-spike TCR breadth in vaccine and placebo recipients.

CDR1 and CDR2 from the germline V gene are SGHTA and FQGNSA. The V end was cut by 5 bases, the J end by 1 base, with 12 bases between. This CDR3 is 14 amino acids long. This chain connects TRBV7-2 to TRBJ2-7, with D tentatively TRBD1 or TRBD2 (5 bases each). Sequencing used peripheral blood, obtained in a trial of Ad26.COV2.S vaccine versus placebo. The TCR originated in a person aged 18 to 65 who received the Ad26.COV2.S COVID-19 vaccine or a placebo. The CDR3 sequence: CASSRDPGSYEQYF. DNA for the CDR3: TGTGCCAGCAGCCGGGACCCTGGGTCCTACGAGCAGTACTTC.